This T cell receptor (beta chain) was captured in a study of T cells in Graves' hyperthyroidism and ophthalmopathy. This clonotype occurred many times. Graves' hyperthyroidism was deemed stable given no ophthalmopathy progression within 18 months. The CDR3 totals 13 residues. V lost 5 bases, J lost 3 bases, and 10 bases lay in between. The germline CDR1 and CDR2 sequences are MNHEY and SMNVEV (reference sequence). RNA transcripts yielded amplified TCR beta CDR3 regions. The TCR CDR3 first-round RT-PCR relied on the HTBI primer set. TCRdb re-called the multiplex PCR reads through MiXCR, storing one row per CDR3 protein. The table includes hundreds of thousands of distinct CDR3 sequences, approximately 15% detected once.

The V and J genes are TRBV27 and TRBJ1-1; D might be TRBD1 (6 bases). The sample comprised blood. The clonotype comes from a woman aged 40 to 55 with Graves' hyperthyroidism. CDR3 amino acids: CASSVGQDTEAFF. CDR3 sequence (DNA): TGTGCCAGCAGTGTGGGACAAGACACTGAAGCTTTCTTT.